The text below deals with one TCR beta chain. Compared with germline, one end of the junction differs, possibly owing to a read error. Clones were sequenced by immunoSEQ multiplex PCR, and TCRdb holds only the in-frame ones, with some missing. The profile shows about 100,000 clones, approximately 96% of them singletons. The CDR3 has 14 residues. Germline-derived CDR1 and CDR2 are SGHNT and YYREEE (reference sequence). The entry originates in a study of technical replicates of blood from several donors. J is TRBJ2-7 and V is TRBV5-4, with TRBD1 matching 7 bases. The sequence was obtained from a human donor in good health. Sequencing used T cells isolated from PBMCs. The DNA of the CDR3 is TGTGCCAGCAGCTTGTCAGGGGGATCCTTCGAGCAGTACTTC. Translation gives CASSLSGGSFEQYF.